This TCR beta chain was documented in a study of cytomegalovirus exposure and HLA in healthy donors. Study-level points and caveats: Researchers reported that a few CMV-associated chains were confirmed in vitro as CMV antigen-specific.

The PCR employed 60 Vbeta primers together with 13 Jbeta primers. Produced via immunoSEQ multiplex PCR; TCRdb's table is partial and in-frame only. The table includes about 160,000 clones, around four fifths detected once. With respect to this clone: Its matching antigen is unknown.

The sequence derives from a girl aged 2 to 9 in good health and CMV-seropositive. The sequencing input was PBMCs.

The CDR3 sequence is CASSPGGSVAKNIQYF. DNA of the CDR3: TGTGCCAGCAGCCCTGGGGGGTCAGTAGCCAAAAACATTCAGTACTTC. The V call is TRBV7-9, the J call TRBJ2-4; possible D gene TRBD2, 6 bases. Germline CDR1 and CDR2: SEHNR and FQNEAQ (reference sequence). CDR3 size: 16 residues. The V gene lost 5 bases and the J gene lost 0 bases, with 14 bases spanning the gap.